Listed here are 28 T cell receptor beta chains from one sample, sequenced in a study of vaccination and CD4 T cells after COVID-19. The antigens of these receptors remain unknown. The Oncomine TCR Beta short-read assay sequenced DNA from cultured CD4+ T cells. TCRdb ran MiXCR on the PCR reads and lists one entry per CDR3 protein. The sample carries under 25,000 distinct CDR3 sequences, around 50% recorded once. Documented treatment: roughly 11-day PBMC culture with coronavirus spike peptide pools or control peptides (ViraFEST assay). The sequenced sample consisted of cultured CD4+ T cells from blood. The receptors originated from a human donor with COVID-19.

This clonotype was found a few times. The rearrangement joins TRBV10-3 to TRBJ1-2; tentatively, D is TRBD1 (6 bases). This CDR3 is 13 amino acids long. V was shortened by 7 bases and J by 5 bases, with 14 bases between the two germline ends. The germline V gene encodes CDR1 ENHRY and CDR2 SYGVKD. CDR3 sequence: CAITMDSYYGYTF. CDR3 sequence (DNA): TGTGCCATCACTATGGACAGTTATTATGGCTACACCTTC.

This clonotype showed up just a few times. The genes are TRBV18 and TRBJ1-2, with TRBD1 matching 7 bases. The CDR3 totals 16 residues. Germline assignment: CDR1 KGHSH and CDR2 LQKENI. With 3 bases clipped from V and 4 bases from J, the junction kept 11 bases outside the gene matches. The CDR3 nucleotides are TGTGCCAGCTCACCCCTAGAAACGACAGGGTCCTATGGCTACACCTTC. As protein: CASSPLETTGSYGYTF.

The V call is TRBV10-3, the J call TRBJ2-7, with 7 positions matching TRBD1. The CDR3 consists of 13 residues. Germline V lookup: CDR1 ENHRY, CDR2 SYGVKD. With 6 bases clipped from V and 2 bases from J, the junction kept 4 bases outside the gene matches. The CDR3 is CAISGQATYEQYF. The CDR3 DNA is TGTGCCATCAGCGGACAGGCCACCTACGAGCAGTACTTC.

This clonotype was counted a few times. This rearrangement joins TRBV20-1 to TRBJ1-2, with 7 bases that match TRBD1. The V and J ends lost 3 bases and 2 bases, in that order; junction bases with no gene match: 3. The CDR3 loop spans 13 amino acids. Germline V CDR1 and CDR2: DFQATT, SNEGSKA (reference sequence). CDR3 residues: CSARRDRNYGYTF. The CDR3 coding sequence is TGCAGTGCTAGGCGGGACAGAAACTATGGCTACACCTTC.

The CDR3 DNA is TGTGCCAGCACCCTCTCCGGGGCTGGGGGCTACACCTTC. As protein: CASTLSGAGGYTF. This chain links TRBV6-1 with TRBJ1-2; D possibly corresponds to TRBD1 (5 bases). The germline gives CDR1 MNHNS, CDR2 SASEGT. Between the trimmed V and J ends, which lost 7 bases and 8 bases, there was a span of 17 bases. The CDR3 totals 13 residues.

This clonotype was picked up a small number of times. This chain joins TRBV6-2 or TRBV6-3 and TRBJ1-1; the match to TRBD1 covers 7 bases. The CDR3 consists of 13 residues. The germline gives CDR1 MNHEY, CDR2 SVGEGT. Trimming at V came to 0 bases and at J to 5 bases, leaving 0 bases not matched to a gene. CDR3 DNA: TGTGCCAGCAGTTACTCGACAGGGACTGAAGCTTTCTTT. Its protein product is CASSYSTGTEAFF.

This chain links TRBV7-2 with TRBJ2-7, with D perhaps TRBD2 (6 bases). The CDR3 runs 15 residues. Trimming took off 3 bases at V and 2 bases at J, with 14 bases between the two ends. Germline CDR1 SGHTA, CDR2 FQGNSA. CDR3 in DNA: TGTGCCAGCAGCTTGACACCGGGACTGACCTACGAGCAGTACTTC. Its translation is CASSLTPGLTYEQYF.

The rearrangement joins TRBV15 to TRBJ1-4, with D hard to call. This CDR3 has 17 residues. Trimming left V 4 bases short and J 0 bases short, with 15 bases between. Germline assignment: CDR1 LNHNV and CDR2 YYDKDF (reference sequence). Here the CDR3 reads CATSTSMGRATNEKLFF. The DNA for the CDR3 is TGTGCCACCAGCACCTCGATGGGGAGGGCAACTAATGAAAAACTGTTTTTT.

This clonotype was observed a few times. This rearrangement joins TRBV20-1 to TRBJ1-4, with D perhaps TRBD1 (5 bases). Per germline, CDR1 DFQATT and CDR2 SNEGSKA (reference sequence). This CDR3 has 14 residues. V was pared by 5 bases and J by 3 bases, with 13 bases between. CDR3 in amino acids: CSAVGLGANEKLFF. The CDR3 nucleotides read TGCAGTGCTGTGGGACTAGGGGCTAATGAAAAACTGTTTTTT.

This clonotype was observed a single time. The chain carries TRBV6-1 and TRBJ2-5, with 8 bases fitting TRBD1. Germline V lookup: CDR1 MNHNS, CDR2 SASEGT. CDR3 length: 15 amino acids. The V gene end was trimmed by 8 bases and the J gene end by 5 bases; junction bases not matched to a gene: 13. CDR3 loop: CASGGRQGARETQYF. For the CDR3, the DNA is TGTGCCAGCGGGGGAAGGCAGGGGGCTAGGGAGACCCAGTACTTC.

The V call is TRBV6-2 or TRBV6-3, the J call TRBJ2-5; D is uncertain. Germline CDR1 is MNHEY and CDR2 is SVGEGT. V gave up 6 bases and J gave up 4 bases, with 15 bases separating them. The CDR3 runs to 14 residues. The CDR3 region has the DNA TGTGCCAGCAGCTCAGACGGAAAACGAGAGACCCAGTACTTC. Protein sequence: CASSSDGKRETQYF.

This sequence joins TRBV6-1 and TRBJ1-2; the D gene is possibly TRBD1 (6 bases). V lost 9 bases and J 4 bases, leaving 9 bases between the germline ends. The CDR3 spans 11 residues. CDR1 is MNHNS and CDR2 is SASEGT in the germline V gene. The CDR3 DNA reads TGTGCCAGTACGACAGGCTATGGCTACACCTTC. As protein: CASTTGYGYTF.

For the CDR3, the DNA is TGTGCCACCAGTGACCAATCCAGGGGATCCAATGAGCAGTTCTTC. Translated: CATSDQSRGSNEQFF. V usage is TRBV24-1 and J usage is TRBJ2-1; D is possibly TRBD1 (6 bases). Germline V gives CDR1 KGHDR, CDR2 SFDVKD. V lost 4 bases and J 6 bases, leaving 15 bases between the germline ends. This CDR3 has 15 residues.

This clonotype has a handful of counts. The V gene is TRBV30, the J gene TRBJ1-3; no firm D call. The germline V gene encodes CDR1 GTSNPN and CDR2 SVGIG (reference sequence). The CDR3 loop spans 13 amino acids. V dropped 1 base and J dropped 3 bases, with 7 bases sitting between them. The chain's CDR3 is CAWSALSGNTIYF. CDR3 DNA: TGTGCCTGGAGTGCTCTCAGTGGAAACACCATATATTTT.

This chain joins TRBV7-2 and TRBJ2-1; 10 nucleotides align to TRBD2. J was trimmed by 2 bases and V by 1 base; bases with no gene match: 2. The CDR3 has 16 amino acids. CDR1 is SGHTA, CDR2 FQGNSA, per germline. The CDR3 spells CASSLELAGTYNEQFF. The CDR3 coding sequence is TGTGCCAGCAGCTTAGAACTAGCGGGGACCTACAATGAGCAGTTCTTC. Filled out from reference TRBV7-2 and TRBJ2-1, the complete variable domain reads GAGVSQSPSNKVTEKGKDVELRCDPISGHTALYWYRQSLGQGLEFLIYFQGNSAPDKSGLPSDRFSAERTGGSVSTLTIQRTQQEDSAVYLCASSLELAGTYNEQFFGPGTRLTVL.

The chain recombines TRBV25-1 with TRBJ1-6; the D is unclear. CDR1 is MGHDK, CDR2 SYGVNS, per germline. The CDR3 is 14 amino acids. V lost 5 bases, J lost 6 bases, and 11 bases lay in between. The DNA of the CDR3 is TGTGCCAGCAGTAATACAGCTACTAATTCACCCCTCCACTTT. It yields the protein CASSNTATNSPLHF. The full variable domain, its missing parts supplied by reference TRBV25-1 and TRBJ1-6, is EADIYQTPRYLVIGTGKKITLECSQTMGHDKMYWYQQDPGMELHLIHYSYGVNSTEKGDLSSESTVSRIRTEHFPLTLESARPSHTSQYLCASSNTATNSPLHFGNGTRLTVT.

The rearrangement joins TRBV6-1 to TRBJ2-7, with TRBD1 matching over 7 bases. With V trimmed by 8 bases and J by 7 bases, 14 bases remained unmatched. Germline CDR1 MNHNS, CDR2 SASEGT. The CDR3 extends over 14 amino acids. DNA of the CDR3: TGTGCCAGCGCGCCTGACAGGGCTTTGGGGGAGCAGTACTTC. Residues: CASAPDRALGEQYF.

This sequence joins TRBV7-2 and TRBJ2-3; perhaps TRBD2 as D (7 bases). This CDR3 is 17 amino acids long. V was cut by 4 bases and J by 0 bases, with 17 bases left in between. CDR1 is SGHTA and CDR2 is FQGNSA in the germline V gene. The CDR3 region has the DNA TGTGCCAGCAGCTGGATACGAGGGGGGGGCAGCACAGATACGCAGTATTTT. Its translation: CASSWIRGGGSTDTQYF. The whole variable domain, remainder taken from reference TRBV7-2 and TRBJ2-3, is GAGVSQSPSNKVTEKGKDVELRCDPISGHTALYWYRQSLGQGLEFLIYFQGNSAPDKSGLPSDRFSAERTGGSVSTLTIQRTQQEDSAVYLCASSWIRGGGSTDTQYFGPGTRLTVL.

The sample holds a few counts of this clonotype. A read error may account for a junction end that differs from germline. The J gene is TRBJ2-7, the V gene TRBV7-7; TRBD1 or TRBD2 may be the D gene (5 bases each). The CDR3 is made up of 15 amino acids. Germline CDR1 reads SSHAT; CDR2 reads FNYEAQ (reference sequence). The CDR3 bases are TGTGCTAGCAGCTTAGGGGACGGAATTATCTACGAGCAGTACTTC. Residues: CASSLGDGIIYEQYF.

This clonotype appeared a few times. This sequence joins TRBV20-1 and TRBJ1-2, with D perhaps matching TRBD1 (5 bases). CDR3 length: 11 residues. Germline V gene sequence: CDR1 DFQATT, CDR2 SNEGSKA (reference sequence). V was shortened by 5 bases and J by 7 bases, with 11 bases between the two germline ends. This CDR3 reads CSAAGALGYTF. CDR3 in DNA: TGCAGTGCTGCCGGGGCCCTTGGCTACACCTTC.

A single count supports this clonotype. The V and J genes are TRBV5-1 and TRBJ2-2, with 8 positions matching TRBD1. This CDR3 has 15 amino acids. The V and J ends lost 4 bases and 2 bases, in that order; junction bases with no gene match: 4. From germline, CDR1 is SGHRS and CDR2 YFSETQ. Here the CDR3 reads CASSLDRVNTGELFF. Here the CDR3 DNA reads TGCGCCAGCAGCCTGGACAGGGTCAACACCGGGGAGCTGTTTTTT.

This clonotype qualifies as medium-sized. The V call is TRBV10-3, the J call TRBJ1-6; D call uncertain. V lost 5 bases and J lost 7, with 30 bases in between. The CDR3 spans 20 residues. Per germline, CDR1 ENHRY and CDR2 SYGVKD. The CDR3 sequence: CAISTARDPNLAEENSPLHF. Written as DNA, the CDR3 is TGTGCCATCAGTACTGCTCGTGACCCAAACCTCGCCGAGGAGAATTCACCCCTCCACTTT.

The chain uses TRBV5-4 and TRBJ1-4, with 7 bases fitting TRBD1. Per the germline V gene, CDR1 is SGHNT and CDR2 is YYREEE (reference sequence). The CDR3 is 16 amino acids. Trimming cost V 1 base and J 0 bases; bases outside gene matches: 3. The CDR3 DNA sequence: TGTGCCAGCAGCTTGAGAACAGGGGCAACTAATGAAAAACTGTTTTTT. Translation gives CASSLRTGATNEKLFF. Together with reference TRBV5-4 and TRBJ1-4, the CDR3 gives the full variable domain: ETGVTQSPTHLIKTRGQQVTLRCSSQSGHNTVSWYQQALGQGPQFIFQYYREEENGRGNFPPRFSGLQFPNYSSELNVNALELDDSALYLCASSLRTGATNEKLFFGSGTQLSVL.

The rearrangement links TRBV6-2 or TRBV6-3 to TRBJ1-5; 8 nucleotides match TRBD1. V was clipped by 4 bases and J by 5 bases; unmatched bases: 7. Germline lookup yields CDR1 MNHEY and CDR2 SVGEGT. This CDR3 has 15 residues. The CDR3 DNA follows: TGTGCCAGCAGTTCACCGGGACAGGTATATCAGCCCCAGCATTTT. Translating it yields CASSSPGQVYQPQHF.

V usage is TRBV7-9 and J usage is TRBJ1-2; TRBD1 agrees at 8 bases. The germline V gene encodes CDR1 SEHNR and CDR2 FQNEAQ (reference sequence). J was trimmed by 3 bases and V by 5 bases; bases with no gene match: 5. The CDR3 has 14 residues. CDR3 nucleotides: TGTGCCAGCAGCCCAAGGACAGGGTACTATGGCTACACCTTC. This translates into CASSPRTGYYGYTF.

As DNA, the CDR3 is TGTGCCAGCAGCCCCGTGGACCAGGGGGCCAGGGTGAACGAGCAGTACTTC. Translated, it gives CASSPVDQGARVNEQYF. V gene TRBV5-6 combines with J gene TRBJ2-7, with 8 bases fitting TRBD1. The V and J ends lost 4 bases and 5 bases, in that order; junction bases with no gene match: 17. The CDR3 spans 17 residues. Germline CDR1 SGHDT, CDR2 YYEEEE.

The chain links TRBV12-3 or TRBV12-4 to TRBJ2-5; 10 bases map to TRBD2. Unmatched junction bases numbered 4, after V lost 5 bases and J lost 4 bases. The CDR3 totals 14 residues. In nucleotides, the CDR3 is TGTGCCAGCAGTCCGTTAGCGGGGGGAGAGACCCAGTACTTC. Translation gives CASSPLAGGETQYF.

This chain connects TRBV5-1 to TRBJ1-1; TRBD1 agrees at 8 bases. The V and J ends lost 0 bases and 5 bases, in that order; junction bases with no gene match: 6. Germline CDR1 reads SGHRS; CDR2 reads YFSETQ. CDR3 length: 15 residues. The DNA of the CDR3 is TGCGCCAGCAGCTTGGGGAACGGACAGGGAACTGAAGCTTTCTTT. It encodes CASSLGNGQGTEAFF.